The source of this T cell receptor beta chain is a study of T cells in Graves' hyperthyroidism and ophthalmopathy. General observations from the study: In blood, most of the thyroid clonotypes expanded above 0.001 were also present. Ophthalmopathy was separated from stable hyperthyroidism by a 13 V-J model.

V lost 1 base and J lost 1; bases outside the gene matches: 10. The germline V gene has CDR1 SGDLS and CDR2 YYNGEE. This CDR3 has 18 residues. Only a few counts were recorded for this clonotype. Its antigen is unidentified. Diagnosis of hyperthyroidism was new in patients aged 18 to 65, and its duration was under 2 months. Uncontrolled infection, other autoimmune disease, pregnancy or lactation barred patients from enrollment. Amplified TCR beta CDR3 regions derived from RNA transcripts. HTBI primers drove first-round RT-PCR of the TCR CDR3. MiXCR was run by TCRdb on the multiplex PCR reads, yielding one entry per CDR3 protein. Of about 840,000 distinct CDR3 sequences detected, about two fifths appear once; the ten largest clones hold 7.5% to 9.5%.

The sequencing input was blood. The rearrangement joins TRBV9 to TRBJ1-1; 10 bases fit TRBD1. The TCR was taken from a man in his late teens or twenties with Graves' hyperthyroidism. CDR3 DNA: TGTGCCAGCAGCGTACGGGACAGGGGTGAAGGGGGGAACACTGAAGCTTTCTTT. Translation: CASSVRDRGEGGNTEAFF.